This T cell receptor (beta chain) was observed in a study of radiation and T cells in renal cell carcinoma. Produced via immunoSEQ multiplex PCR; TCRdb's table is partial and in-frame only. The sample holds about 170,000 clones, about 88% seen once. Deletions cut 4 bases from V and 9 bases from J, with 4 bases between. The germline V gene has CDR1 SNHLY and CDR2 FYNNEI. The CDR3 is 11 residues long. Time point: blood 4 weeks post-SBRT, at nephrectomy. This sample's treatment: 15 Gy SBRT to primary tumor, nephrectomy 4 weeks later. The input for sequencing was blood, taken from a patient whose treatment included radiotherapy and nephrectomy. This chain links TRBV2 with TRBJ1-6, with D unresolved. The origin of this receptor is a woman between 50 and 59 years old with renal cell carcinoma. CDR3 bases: TGTGCCAGCAGTGGGAGTTCACCCCTCCACTTT. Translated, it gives CASSGSSPLHF.